Shown below are 23 T cell receptor beta chains from a single sample sequenced in a study of blood T cells in healthy people across ages. Then a second PCR, running about 7 to 11 cycles, was carried out with a sample-barcoded 5' primer and a J-beta primer mix. TCRdb re-called the 5' RACE reads with MiXCR, one entry per CDR3 protein. The sample lists 1.5 million to 2 million distinct CDR3 sequences; about 30% were seen once. The source material was blood. These receptor sequences come from a woman aged 25 to 39 in good health.

This clonotype was recorded many times. This sequence joins TRBV3-1 and TRBJ2-1; 9 bases fit TRBD2. Germline V gene lookup returns CDR1 LGHDT and CDR2 YNNKEL (reference sequence). The CDR3 runs 16 residues. With V trimmed by 0 bases and J by 2 bases, 2 bases remained unmatched. CDR3 nucleotide sequence: TGTGCCAGCAGCCAAGAGGCGGGAGGGACCTACAATGAGCAGTTCTTC. This translates into CASSQEAGGTYNEQFF.

Only a few counts were recorded for this clonotype. The V gene is TRBV7-9, the J gene TRBJ1-6; D uncertain. This CDR3 region has 16 residues. Germline V gives CDR1 SEHNR, CDR2 FQNEAQ (reference sequence). V lost 3 bases to trimming and J lost 0 bases, with 9 bases between them. For the CDR3, the DNA is TGTGCCAGCAGCTTCCCCGGCAACTCCTATAATTCACCCCTCCACTTT. It encodes CASSFPGNSYNSPLHF. Together with reference TRBV7-9 and TRBJ1-6, the CDR3 gives the full variable domain: DTGVSQNPRHKITKRGQNVTFRCDPISEHNRLYWYRQTLGQGPEFLTYFQNEAQLEKSRLLSDRFSAERPKGSFSTLEIQRTEQGDSAMYLCASSFPGNSYNSPLHFGNGTRLTVT.

This clonotype has only a few counts. At one of its ends the junction is not consistent with the germline gene, which may arise from a read error. The V gene is TRBV7-2, the J gene TRBJ2-5; no reliable D call. Germline CDR1 SGHTA, CDR2 FQGNSA. CDR3 size: 13 residues. In nucleotides, the CDR3 is TGTGCCGGCAGCTTGCTCACCGGAGAGACCCAGTACTTC. It specifies CAGSLLTGETQYF.

In this sample, this clonotype turned up a few times. The V call is TRBV18, the J call TRBJ2-3; 9 nucleotides align to TRBD2. Per germline, CDR1 KGHSH and CDR2 LQKENI. This CDR3 is 15 amino acids long. J gave up 6 bases and V 2 bases, and 6 bases lay outside the gene matches. In nucleotides, the CDR3 is TGTGCCAGCTCACCAAACTCCCTAGCGGGGGATACGCAGTATTTT. It is translated as CASSPNSLAGDTQYF.

As to this clonotype: At one end, the junction sequence differs from germline, possibly due to a read error. V usage is TRBV27 and J usage is TRBJ2-7; no firm D call. The CDR3 contains 15 residues. CDR1 is MNHEY and CDR2 is SMNVEV in the germline V gene (reference sequence). The CDR3 sequence: CASSLSGTNYNEQYF. For the CDR3, the DNA is TGCGCCAGCAGTTTATCGGGTACTAACTACAATGAGCAGTACTTC.

The CDR3 loop is CASSLKAALPYGYTF. The CDR3 DNA sequence: TGTGCCAGCAGTTTGAAGGCAGCCTTACCCTATGGCTACACCTTC. This rearrangement joins TRBV12-3 or TRBV12-4 to TRBJ1-2; no definite D call. The CDR3 totals 15 residues. V was pared by 3 bases and J by 4 bases, with 15 bases between.

This clonotype was observed a few times. This chain connects TRBV4-1 to TRBJ2-7, with 11 bases lining up with TRBD2. Germline trimming cut 3 bases from V and 2 bases from J; bases unmatched to any gene: 3. This CDR3 region has 15 residues. Germline lookup yields CDR1 MGHRA and CDR2 YSYEKL. CDR3 bases: TGCGCCAGCAGCCATTATAGCGGGGGGGCCTACGAGCAGTACTTC. Residues: CASSHYSGGAYEQYF.

This clonotype was recorded at least ten times. This chain links TRBV28 with TRBJ2-4; D is uncertain. There are 12 residues in the CDR3. Germline V gene data show CDR1 as MDHEN and CDR2 as SYDVKM. The ends were cut back, 2 bases at V and 13 bases at J, with 12 bases in the middle. The CDR3 spells CASSLKSFQQYF. DNA for the CDR3: TGTGCCAGCAGTTTAAAGAGTTTTCAGCAGTACTTC.

The CDR3 DNA follows: TGTGCCAGCAGCCTCGGGGCAGAGGCCCTCCTTACAGATACGCAGTATTTT. Protein: CASSLGAEALLTDTQYF. This chain connects TRBV7-9 to TRBJ2-3, with D possibly being TRBD1 or TRBD2 (5 bases each). The CDR3 length is 17 residues. V was pared by 5 bases and J by 3 bases, with 21 bases between. Germline assignment: CDR1 SEHNR and CDR2 FQNEAQ (reference sequence).

This clonotype was recorded only once. The chain joins TRBV13 to TRBJ2-7, with TRBD2 matching 9 bases. Germline values: CDR1 PRHDT, CDR2 FYEKMQ (reference sequence). V trimming: 3 bases; J trimming: 4 bases; junction bases outside the gene matches: 16. CDR3 length equals 18 residues. CDR3 nucleotide sequence: TGTGCCAGCAGCTTTGGGGCGGGAGGGGCCACAAAAAGGTACGAGCAGTACTTC. This codes for CASSFGAGGATKRYEQYF.

This clonotype appeared once. This may stem from a read error, because a much larger clone lies one nucleotide away. V gene TRBV7-6 combines with J gene TRBJ2-7, with 8 bases aligning to TRBD1. The CDR3 consists of 14 residues. The germline V gene has CDR1 SGHVS and CDR2 FNYEAQ. In DNA form, the CDR3 reads TGTGCCAGCAGCAAGACAGGGGAAGGGTACGAGCGGTACTTC. Translation gives CASSKTGEGYERYF. The variable domain in full, completed from reference TRBV7-6 and TRBJ2-7, reads GAGVSQSPRYKVTKRGQDVALRCDPISGHVSLYWYRQALGQGPEFLTYFNYEAQQDKSGLPNDRFSAERPEGSISTLTIQRTEQRDSAMYRCASSKTGEGYERYFGPGTRLTVT.

This clonotype was detected only a few times. The chain has TRBV3-1 and TRBJ1-2; D is ambiguous. Germline assignment: CDR1 LGHDT and CDR2 YNNKEL (reference sequence). CDR3 size: 15 residues. Trimming took off 0 bases at V and 0 bases at J, with 8 bases between the two ends. This CDR3 is CASSQDQAANYGYTF. The DNA of the CDR3 is TGTGCCAGCAGCCAAGACCAGGCCGCTAACTATGGCTACACCTTC.

The chain recombines TRBV12-3 or TRBV12-4 with TRBJ1-2, with D uncertain. The CDR3 is made up of 14 amino acids. The V and J ends lost 4 bases and 4 bases respectively, with 13 bases between them. For the CDR3, the DNA is TGTGCCAGCAGTTCTTTAGGGATAACCTATGGCTACACCTTC. Its protein is CASSSLGITYGYTF.

This clonotype was counted between two and nine times. DNA of the CDR3: TGTGCCAGCAGCGTGGGACTAGCGGGGTACGAGCAGTTCTTC. This encodes CASSVGLAGYEQFF. This chain connects TRBV9 to TRBJ2-1, with 13 bases aligning to TRBD2. Germline CDR1 is SGDLS and CDR2 is YYNGEE. V was pared by 2 bases and J by 10 bases, with 3 bases of the junction left unmatched. The CDR3 extends over 14 amino acids.

This rearrangement joins TRBV5-1 to TRBJ2-1; the D is unclear. Germline-derived CDR1 and CDR2 are SGHRS and YFSETQ. The CDR3 has 12 residues. V was cut by 4 bases and J by 7 bases, with 9 bases left in between. The CDR3 spells CASSVESNEQFF. The CDR3 DNA sequence: TGCGCCAGCAGCGTAGAATCGAATGAGCAGTTCTTC.

This clonotype was recorded many times. J is TRBJ1-2 and V is TRBV29-1; D is possibly TRBD1 (5 bases). The CDR3 totals 14 residues. Per the germline V gene, CDR1 is SQVTM and CDR2 is ANQGSEA. V lost 6 bases and J 4 bases, leaving 18 bases between the germline ends. CDR3 residues: CSVVIPGPPYGYTF. In DNA form, the CDR3 reads TGCAGCGTCGTAATTCCGGGGCCACCCTATGGCTACACCTTC.

The chain recombines TRBV27 with TRBJ1-2; possibly TRBD1 for D (5 bases). The length of the CDR3 is 13 residues. Between the trimmed V and J ends, which lost 6 bases and 3 bases, there was a span of 11 bases. The germline V gene has CDR1 MNHEY and CDR2 SMNVEV (reference sequence). CDR3 bases: TGTGCCAGCAGCCGGACCAGGGACTATGGCTACACCTTC. It codes for CASSRTRDYGYTF.

The chain couples TRBV6-6 to TRBJ2-7; 10 bases are shared with TRBD1. J lost 2 bases, V lost 2 bases, and 3 bases had no gene match. Germline loops: CDR1 MNHNY, CDR2 SVGAGI (reference sequence). This CDR3 is built from 15 residues. DNA for the CDR3: TGTGCCAGCAGTTACGAAGGGACAGGGGCCTACGAGCAGTACTTC. Its protein is CASSYEGTGAYEQYF.

The chain combines TRBV21-1 with TRBJ2-3; TRBD2, as called in the table, went unchecked against the DNA. TRBV21-1 corresponds to a pseudogene. The CDR3 contains 18 residues. CDR3 region: CASSKRRLGGRGSDTQYF. As DNA, the CDR3 is TGTGCCAGCAGCAAACGAAGACTAGGCGGGAGGGGGTCAGATACGCAGTATTTT.

This clonotype was recorded many times. J is TRBJ1-5 and V is TRBV5-1; D is unresolved. The V gene's germline CDR1 is SGHRS and CDR2 YFSETQ. V lost 4 bases and J lost 0, with 8 bases in between. The CDR3 has 14 residues. Written as DNA, the CDR3 is TGCGCCAGCAGCGCGGACGGTAGCAATCAGCCCCAGCATTTT. Translation gives CASSADGSNQPQHF.

This chain connects TRBV2 to TRBJ1-5; D not resolved. Between the trimmed V and J ends, which lost 2 bases and 0 bases, there was a span of 8 bases. The CDR3 runs 15 residues. Germline V lookup: CDR1 SNHLY, CDR2 FYNNEI. The CDR3 spells CASSESRNSNQPQHF. In nucleotides, the CDR3 is TGTGCCAGCAGTGAAAGCAGGAATAGCAATCAGCCCCAGCATTTT.

At least ten counts were recorded for this clonotype. J is TRBJ2-4 and V is TRBV29-1; 10 bases align to TRBD2. V was pared by 4 bases and J by 3 bases, with 3 bases of the junction left unmatched. The V gene's germline CDR1 is SQVTM and CDR2 ANQGSEA. This CDR3 has 14 amino acids. This chain's CDR3 is CSVGTSGFKNIQYF. CDR3 nucleotides: TGCAGCGTTGGGACTAGCGGATTCAAAAACATTCAGTACTTC.

The table lists this clonotype with many counts. The chain links TRBV7-2 to TRBJ2-1; D unresolved. The CDR3 is made up of 12 amino acids. The ends were cut back, 1 base at V and 6 bases at J, with 4 bases in the middle. Germline V gene lookup returns CDR1 SGHTA and CDR2 FQGNSA. CDR3 residues: CASSLDVNEQFF. For the CDR3, the DNA is TGTGCCAGCAGCTTAGACGTCAATGAGCAGTTCTTC. The variable domain in full, with the rest retrieved from reference TRBV7-2 and TRBJ2-1, is GAGVSQSPSNKVTEKGKDVELRCDPISGHTALYWYRQSLGQGLEFLIYFQGNSAPDKSGLPSDRFSAERTGGSVSTLTIQRTQQEDSAVYLCASSLDVNEQFFGPGTRLTVL.